There are a few counts of the clone carrying this T cell receptor beta chain. This entry comes from a study of blood T cell repertoires in COVID-19. Study details: Sources were T cells, B-cell-depleted T cells, or PBMCs; the material itself was cDNA or gDNA.

Germline V gene lookup returns CDR1 LGHNA and CDR2 YSLEER. Deletions cut 2 bases from V and 7 bases from J, with 11 bases between. The length of the CDR3 is 14 residues. Sequencing used immunoSEQ multiplex PCR; TCRdb keeps in-frame clones, though not all of them. The sample has under 150,000 clones; roughly 84% are singletons. Participant age was about 18 to 89 years, and participants resided in 25 or so US areas. The gene calls are TRBV4-3 and TRBJ1-4; maybe TRBD1 (5 bases). This TCR came from a woman aged 45 to 65 who had been exposed to COVID-19. The specimen was PBMCs or T cells enriched from blood (not recorded which). CDR3 in DNA: TGCGCCAGCAGCCAAAACCCGGGGGGTGAAAAACTGTTTTTT. It translates to CASSQNPGGEKLFF.